This TCR beta chain was sequenced during a study of shared clonotypes between healthy human individuals. The wider study: Samples came from a couple of female and a few male donors aged 18 to 49. Each donor's CD8 memory used one plate, CD8 naive two, each CD4 subset three. Findings of the study overall: Across a handful of donors, naive CD4 shared approximately 4.5%, naive CD8 approximately 3.5%, memory CD4 roughly 2.4%, memory CD8 approximately 0.4%.

CD45RA+ naive and CD45RA-negative memory subsets were separated from CD4+ cells. This table comes from immunoSEQ multiplex PCR, and its TCRdb copy is limited to in-frame clones, with some not included. The repertoire consists of millions of clones, with 85% to 95% occurring once and the leading ten covering 0.39%. For this clone: Its antigen is currently unknown.

V gave up 2 bases and J gave up 0 bases, with 11 bases separating them. The length of the CDR3 is 16 residues. Germline loops: CDR1 KGHSH, CDR2 LQKENI. The receptor's source is a man between 18 and 35 years old in good health. Some clones in this sample may be carry-over from other donors' samples. Sequencing used naive CD4+ T cells from PBMCs. Subset noted: CD45RA+ positively selected. The V call is TRBV18, the J call TRBJ2-1, with D perhaps assigned TRBD1 or TRBD2 (5 bases each). CDR3 DNA: TGTGCCAGCTCACCAAGCAGCGGACACTCCTACAATGAGCAGTTCTTC. Its translation: CASSPSSGHSYNEQFF.